This T cell receptor (beta chain) appears in the sequencing data of a study of OX40 agonist ivuxolimab in advanced cancers. Study details: Dose-escalation cases comprised hepatocellular carcinoma, melanoma, renal cell or head and neck cancer.

Libraries were prepared by immunoSEQ multiplex PCR; TCRdb keeps only in-frame clonotypes and omits some of them. Of just under 100,000 clones listed, around 94% were seen once; the top ten hold more than 0.15%. Sampled blood was obtained at baseline, cycle 4 day 1, and cycle 7 day 1. A few counts support this clone. Sequenced material: CD4+ or CD8+ T cells sorted from blood, taken in a trial of the OX40 agonist ivuxolimab. The clonotype was recovered from an adult with an advanced solid tumor such as melanoma, head and neck, liver or kidney cancer.

DNA of the CDR3: TGTGCCAGTAGTGCCTCAGGGGGTGGACAGCCCCAGCATTTT. Translated: CASSASGGGQPQHF. This rearrangement joins TRBV19 to TRBJ1-5, with 7 bases identical to TRBD1. The V and J ends lost 5 bases and 7 bases, in that order; junction bases with no gene match: 8. This CDR3 comprises 14 residues. Germline V gives CDR1 LNHDA, CDR2 SQIVND (reference sequence).